The entry below gives a single T cell receptor (beta chain) sequence along with its context. Method: immunoSEQ multiplex PCR; TCRdb's copy keeps in-frame clones and lacks some. The table has 260,000 or so clones, about nine tenths seen once. These data are taken from a study of blood T cell repertoires in COVID-19. Sequencing was done on a sample of PBMCs or T cells enriched from blood (not recorded which). The receptor was isolated from a woman aged 25 to 45 with acute COVID-19.

CDR3 sequence reads: CASSQGKDSPLHF. The CDR3 nucleotides are TGTGCCAGCAGTCAGGGAAAAGATTCACCCCTCCACTTT. This chain links TRBV5-4 with TRBJ1-6; a weak D match, TRBD1 (5 bases). The CDR3 extends over 13 amino acids. V was clipped by 5 bases and J by 8 bases, with 11 bases between them. Germline V CDR1 and CDR2: SGHNT, YYREEE (reference sequence).